Shown below are 14 T cell receptor beta chains from a single sample sequenced in a study of blood T cell repertoires in COVID-19. TCRdb's table, derived via immunoSEQ multiplex PCR, lists solely in-frame clones and lacks some. In the table there are hundreds of thousands of clones, 70% to 90% of which are singletons. The sample was peripheral blood. The source is a man aged 18 to 30 with COVID-19, enrolled during active disease.

The chain carries TRBV3-1 (or the pseudogene TRBV3-2) and TRBJ1-6; tentative D call: TRBD1 (5 bases). Trimming left V 1 base short and J 12 bases short, with 13 bases between. The CDR3 is made up of 14 amino acids. Germline V gene lookup returns CDR1 LGHDT and CDR2 YNNKEL (reference sequence). As DNA, the CDR3 is TGTGCCAGCAGCCAAGGTCTACAGGTTAGACCCCTCCACTTT. Amino acid sequence: CASSQGLQVRPLHF.

The chain recombines TRBV5-1 with TRBJ2-7, with D unresolved. Trimming cost V 4 bases and J 3 bases, with 11 bases left between them. Germline CDR1 reads SGHRS; CDR2 reads YFSETQ. The CDR3 consists of 13 residues. The CDR3, as DNA: TGCGCCAGCAGCGCTGGAGAAAACTACGAGCAGTACTTC. Its protein is CASSAGENYEQYF. The complete variable domain, with remaining parts taken from reference TRBV5-1 and TRBJ2-7, reads KAGVTQTPRYLIKTRGQQVTLSCSPISGHRSVSWYQQTPGQGLQFLFEYFSETQRNKGNFPGRFSGRQFSNSRSEMNVSTLELGDSALYLCASSAGENYEQYFGPGTRLTVT.

This rearrangement joins TRBV12-3 or TRBV12-4 to TRBJ2-3; D may be TRBD1 (5 bases). CDR3 length: 12 residues. V lost 5 bases, J lost 4 bases, and 7 bases lay in between. The CDR3 DNA reads as TGTGCCAGCAGTCTCAGGGCAGATACGCAGTATTTT. Protein sequence: CASSLRADTQYF.

This chain connects TRBV13 to TRBJ2-7; D is perhaps TRBD2 (6 bases). Per germline, CDR1 PRHDT and CDR2 FYEKMQ (reference sequence). The CDR3 is 15 residues long. Trimming took off 3 bases at V and 3 bases at J, with 15 bases between the two ends. CDR3 DNA: TGTGCCAGCAGCTTTATAGCGGCCACCAGCTACGAGCAGTACTTC. This codes for CASSFIAATSYEQYF. Complete variable domain (other parts from reference TRBV13 and TRBJ2-7): AAGVIQSPRHLIKEKRETATLKCYPIPRHDTVYWYQQGPGQDPQFLISFYEKMQSDKGSIPDRFSAQQFSDYHSELNMSSLELGDSALYFCASSFIAATSYEQYFGPGTRLTVT.

This clone was seen just once. The chain links TRBV4-1 to TRBJ2-1; 9 nucleotides line up with TRBD2. This CDR3 comprises 18 residues. V trimming: 0 bases; J trimming: 7 bases; junction bases outside the gene matches: 13. Germline V gene lookup returns CDR1 MGHRA and CDR2 YSYEKL. This CDR3 is CASSQDKAIAGVRNEQFF. CDR3 bases: TGCGCCAGCAGCCAAGATAAGGCGATAGCGGGGGTGAGGAATGAGCAGTTCTTC.

The table lists this clone with a count of one. Written as DNA, the CDR3 is TGTGCCAGCAGTACAGCGGGAGAGGGTGAGCAGTTCTTC. This sequence encodes CASSTAGEGEQFF. The chain links TRBV12-3 or TRBV12-4 to TRBJ2-1; the match to TRBD2 covers 8 bases. There are 13 residues in the CDR3. V trimming: 5 bases; J trimming: 9 bases; junction bases outside the gene matches: 6.

The chain couples TRBV5-1 to TRBJ1-1; 7 bases fit TRBD1. From germline, CDR1 is SGHRS and CDR2 YFSETQ. This CDR3 comprises 15 residues. V lost 4 bases, J lost 5 bases, and 11 bases stayed unmatched. As DNA, the CDR3 is TGCGCCAGCAGCCAAGTCTACAGGGGAGGTACTGAAGCTTTCTTT. It yields the protein CASSQVYRGGTEAFF.

V and J are TRBV6-5 and TRBJ2-3; TRBD2 aligns across 8 bases. CDR1 and CDR2 (germline): MNHEY, SVGAGI. The J segment lost 5 bases and the V segment lost 4 bases, leaving 8 bases of the junction unmatched. There are 15 residues in the CDR3. The CDR3: CASSFYSGTKDTQYF. For the CDR3, the DNA is TGTGCCAGCAGTTTCTATAGCGGGACTAAAGATACGCAGTATTTT.

The chain recombines TRBV6-6 with TRBJ2-2; TRBD2 matches at 7 bases. Per the germline V gene, CDR1 is MNHNY and CDR2 is SVGAGI (reference sequence). V was pared by 7 bases and J by 5 bases, with 13 bases of the junction left unmatched. This CDR3 spans 16 amino acids. CDR3 bases: TGTGCCAGCACCATATCACGGGGAGGGAATACCGGGGAGCTGTTTTTT. As protein: CASTISRGGNTGELFF.

The rearrangement joins TRBV6-5 to TRBJ1-1; TRBD1 aligns across 7 bases. With 11 bases clipped from V and 7 bases from J, the junction kept 7 bases outside the gene matches. Per germline, CDR1 MNHEY and CDR2 SVGAGI. The CDR3 sequence is 11 residues long. This CDR3 reads CAATGYSEAFF. CDR3 DNA sequence: TGTGCCGCGACAGGGTACAGTGAAGCTTTCTTT.

The chain is built from TRBV19 and TRBJ1-4; 9 nucleotides align to TRBD1. Germline V gene data show CDR1 as LNHDA and CDR2 as SQIVND (reference sequence). V shed 4 bases, J shed 6 bases, and the junction held 6 bases outside the gene matches. This CDR3 is built from 15 residues. This chain's CDR3 is CASSTTGGEDEKLFF. CDR3 DNA: TGTGCCAGTAGTACCACAGGGGGCGAGGATGAAAAACTGTTTTTT.

The chain has TRBV19 and TRBJ2-3, with 12 bases lining up with TRBD2. This CDR3 has 16 residues. CDR1 LNHDA and CDR2 SQIVND come from the germline V gene (reference sequence). The J segment lost 4 bases and the V segment lost 5 bases, leaving 7 bases of the junction unmatched. DNA for the CDR3: TGTGCCAGTAGTTCCTTGACTAGCGGGGGCGCAGATACGCAGTATTTT. Protein sequence: CASSSLTSGGADTQYF.

CDR3 DNA sequence: TGTGCCAGCAGTGCAGGGGGCCGGCAGCCCCAGCATTTT. This gives the protein CASSAGGRQPQHF. V is TRBV2 and J is TRBJ1-5; 8 bases map to TRBD1. Germline V gene data show CDR1 as SNHLY and CDR2 as FYNNEI. CDR3 length: 13 amino acids. The ends lost 4 bases at V and 7 bases at J; junction bases unmatched: 3.

V usage is TRBV6-5 and J usage is TRBJ1-3; D uncertain. CDR1 and CDR2 from the germline V gene are MNHEY and SVGAGI. With 5 bases removed from V and 4 bases from J, the gap between germline ends came to 15 bases. CDR3 length equals 15 residues. The CDR3 coding sequence is TGTGCCAGCAGTCGCCGAGTGGGCCAGGGAAACACCATATATTTT. Residues: CASSRRVGQGNTIYF.